These 26 T cell receptor beta chains share one sample of origin, sequenced in a study of vaccination effects on CD4 cells after COVID-19 (dated by TCRdb to between 2020 and 2023). The library was made by the immunoSEQ multiplex PCR assay. The table comes from immuneACCESS by way of TCRdb, which keeps in-frame sequences with V and J called. Part of the clones is missing from these tables; in studies checked, under half for an unresolved V gene and the rest for unknown reasons. The sample contains around 46,000 clones, over 50% of them found a single time. In total, the top ten clones hold roughly 5.1% of the sample. After around 10 days of culture, CD4+ T cells were isolated with the EasySep CD4+ T cell isolation kit. Their target antigens are unknown. The input for sequencing was CD4+ T cells from PBMCs cultured without peptide, taken before COVID-19 vaccination. All receptors derive from a human donor who received a COVID-19 vaccine.

This clone was detected only once. The chain recombines TRBV11-2 with TRBJ1-1, with TRBD1 matching 12 bases. Germline trimming cut 0 bases from V and 10 bases from J; bases unmatched to any gene: 9. Germline V gene data show CDR1 as SGHAT and CDR2 as FQNNGV. The CDR3 sequence is 16 residues long. Here the CDR3 DNA reads TGTGCCAGCAGCTTAGATCCGGGACAGGGGGCGCGGGGAGCTTTCTTT. Protein product: CASSLDPGQGARGAFF.

The chain combines TRBV7-9 with TRBJ2-5; D unclear. Germline V gene data show CDR1 as SEHNR and CDR2 as FQNEAQ (reference sequence). The CDR3 has 13 residues. Trimming took 1 base from V and 5 from J, leaving 8 bases between them. Here the CDR3 reads CASSLDGVETQYF. CDR3 coding DNA: TGTGCCAGCAGCTTAGATGGGGTTGAGACCCAGTACTTC.

The rearrangement links TRBV18 to TRBJ1-1, with 7 bases lining up with TRBD1. The CDR3 is made up of 16 amino acids. Germline V CDR1 and CDR2: KGHSH, LQKENI. V lost 4 bases and J lost 4; bases outside the gene matches: 12. Here the CDR3 DNA reads TGTGCCAGCTCACGTGGACAGGTAGATCACTTCACTGAAGCTTTCTTT. Protein: CASSRGQVDHFTEAFF.

The table lists this clone with a few counts. The chain employs TRBV29-1 and TRBJ1-1; D not resolved. Germline lookup yields CDR1 SQVTM and CDR2 ANQGSEA. The CDR3 totals 12 residues. V lost 4 bases and J 2 bases, leaving 8 bases between the germline ends. The CDR3 region has the DNA TGCAGCGTTGGGGCAGAAAACACTGAAGCTTTCTTT. It encodes CSVGAENTEAFF.

The V call is TRBV2, the J call TRBJ2-5; 11 bases fit TRBD2. Germline assignment: CDR1 SNHLY and CDR2 FYNNEI. V shed 6 bases and J 2 bases; nucleotides not matched to a gene: 11. This CDR3 region has 17 residues. The CDR3 region is CASRGLLAGVGQETQYF. In DNA form, the CDR3 reads TGTGCCAGCAGGGGGTTACTAGCGGGAGTGGGGCAAGAGACCCAGTACTTC.

This chain connects TRBV6-5 to TRBJ1-1, with 8 bases lining up with TRBD1. CDR3 length: 15 amino acids. V lost 3 bases to trimming and J lost 3 bases; unmatched junction nucleotides: 6. CDR1 is MNHEY, CDR2 SVGAGI, per germline. CDR3 residues: CASSYQGARDTEAFF. In nucleotides, the CDR3 is TGTGCCAGCAGTTATCAGGGGGCGAGGGACACTGAAGCTTTCTTT.

This chain connects TRBV20-1 to TRBJ1-1; D remains ambiguous. Trimming removed 3 bases at V and 5 bases at J, with 16 bases between. CDR3 length equals 14 residues. Germline V gene sequence: CDR1 DFQATT, CDR2 SNEGSKA (reference sequence). CDR3 region: CSASHGSVPTEAFF. In nucleotides, the CDR3 is TGCAGTGCTAGTCATGGCTCAGTTCCTACTGAAGCTTTCTTT.

The chain links TRBV4-2 to TRBJ2-5, with 12 bases matching TRBD2. CDR1 is LGHNA and CDR2 is YNFKEQ in the germline V gene. This CDR3 region has 17 residues. V lost 3 bases, J lost 4 bases, and 9 bases stayed unmatched. The CDR3 sequence: CASSQRTSGVLGETQYF. The CDR3 nucleotides are TGTGCCAGCAGCCAGCGGACTAGCGGGGTCCTGGGAGAGACCCAGTACTTC.

This clone showed up just once. This chain links TRBV6-5 with TRBJ1-4; TRBD1 aligns across 9 bases. Germline V gene data show CDR1 as MNHEY and CDR2 as SVGAGI. This CDR3 has 15 amino acids. Losses at the gene ends were 6 bases for V and 4 bases for J; bases not matched to a gene: 6. The CDR3 loop reads CASSRGGQGNEKLFF. CDR3 bases: TGTGCCAGCAGCCGAGGGGGACAGGGTAATGAAAAACTGTTTTTT.

CDR3 DNA sequence: TGTGCCAGCAGTTCCGACTCTTACAGGGGGCCCATCACCTTC. Its protein product is CASSSDSYRGPITF. This chain uses TRBV6-5 with TRBJ1-2; 9 nucleotides agree with TRBD1. The germline V gene has CDR1 MNHEY and CDR2 SVGAGI. The CDR3 has 14 amino acids. V shed 4 bases and J 13 bases; nucleotides not matched to a gene: 13.

The V gene is TRBV5-1, the J gene TRBJ2-1, with D maybe TRBD1 (6 bases). The germline V and J ends were trimmed by 4 bases and 6 bases, with 17 bases remaining between them. Germline loops: CDR1 SGHRS, CDR2 YFSETQ. CDR3 size: 15 residues. CDR3 in DNA: TGCGCCAGCAGCAGGGACACCCTTAAAGTCAATGAGCAGTTCTTC. This gives the protein CASSRDTLKVNEQFF.

The chain uses TRBV19 and TRBJ2-1, with 9 bases identical to TRBD2. Germline-derived CDR1 and CDR2 are LNHDA and SQIVND (reference sequence). The V segment lost 5 bases and the J segment 0 bases; nucleotides outside the gene matches: 8. This CDR3 is built from 17 residues. DNA of the CDR3: TGTGCCAGTAGTGGAGGGATTAGCGGGAGCTCCTACAATGAGCAGTTCTTC. Protein sequence: CASSGGISGSSYNEQFF.

This clone came up a few times. V gene TRBV6-6 combines with J gene TRBJ2-1, with a weak D call TRBD2 (6 bases). Germline lookup yields CDR1 MNHNY and CDR2 SVGAGI (reference sequence). CDR3 length: 15 residues. The germline V and J ends were trimmed by 3 bases and 7 bases, with 16 bases remaining between them. CDR3 bases: TGTGCCAGCAGTTATATGGGTGGGGACTTGAATGAGCAGTTCTTC. Translation gives CASSYMGGDLNEQFF.

The chain carries TRBV10-3 and TRBJ1-1, with TRBD1 matching 11 bases. Germline-derived CDR1 and CDR2 are ENHRY and SYGVKD. The junction had 2 bases not matched to a gene; V was cut back by 6 bases and J by 5 bases. The CDR3 contains 13 residues. The CDR3 is CAISGTGGTEAFF. The CDR3 bases are TGTGCCATCAGCGGGACAGGGGGGACTGAAGCTTTCTTT.

This chain links TRBV28 with TRBJ2-7, with 13 bases matching TRBD2. V lost 11 bases and J lost 4; bases outside the gene matches: 8. CDR3 length: 14 amino acids. CDR1 and CDR2 (germline): MDHEN, SYDVKM. The CDR3 here is CACLGLAGTYEQYF. The CDR3 DNA reads as TGTGCCTGCCTGGGACTAGCGGGAACTTACGAGCAGTACTTC.

The chain uses TRBV3-1 (or the pseudogene TRBV3-2) and TRBJ1-1; the D is unclear. This CDR3 spans 12 amino acids. CDR1 and CDR2 from the germline V gene are LGHDT and YNNKEL (reference sequence). Deletions cut 0 bases from V and 7 bases from J, with 6 bases between. Here the CDR3 DNA reads TGTGCCAGCAGCCAAGATCGGGGTGAAGCTTTCTTT. It translates to CASSQDRGEAFF.

This clone occurred a few times. This chain uses TRBV11-2 with TRBJ1-2; the D gene is possibly TRBD1 (5 bases). Germline V gives CDR1 SGHAT, CDR2 FQNNGV. Trimming left V 4 bases short and J 6 bases short, with 18 bases between. This CDR3 has 15 amino acids. CDR3 loop: CASSSQRGPLDGYTF. The CDR3 nucleotides read TGTGCCAGCAGCTCCCAAAGGGGCCCCCTGGATGGCTACACCTTC.

The rearrangement joins TRBV6-5 to TRBJ2-7; D is unresolved. The CDR3 contains 11 residues. V lost 0 bases, J lost 9 bases, and 6 bases lay in between. Germline CDR1 and CDR2: MNHEY and SVGAGI. CDR3 bases: TGTGCCAGCAGTTACTCGAACAGGCAGTACTTC. Protein: CASSYSNRQYF.

The V call is TRBV6-5, the J call TRBJ2-5; D not resolved. The V end was cut by 11 bases, the J end by 5 bases, with 12 bases between. Germline CDR1 reads MNHEY; CDR2 reads SVGAGI. This CDR3 contains 11 residues. CDR3 sequence: CASGVPETQYF. CDR3 nucleotides: TGTGCCTCTGGGGTCCCGGAGACCCAGTACTTC.

This chain joins TRBV6-6 and TRBJ1-4; possible D gene TRBD1, 6 bases. Trimming stripped 6 bases from V and 8 bases from J, with 16 bases between. Germline-derived CDR1 and CDR2 are MNHNY and SVGAGI (reference sequence). This CDR3 has 14 amino acids. The CDR3 sequence is CASRREQGSEKLFF. The CDR3 DNA reads TGTGCCAGCAGGCGAGAACAGGGAAGCGAAAAACTGTTTTTT.

This chain joins TRBV5-1 and TRBJ2-7; no clear D. The V end lost 0 bases, the J end lost 2 bases, and 9 bases lay between the germline ends. The length of the CDR3 is 14 residues. Looked up from germline, CDR1 is SGHRS and CDR2 is YFSETQ. The CDR3 loop is CASSLDGRTYEQYF. For the CDR3, the DNA is TGCGCCAGCAGCTTGGACGGCAGAACCTACGAGCAGTACTTC.

The chain links TRBV19 to TRBJ1-1; D is undetermined. The germline V gene has CDR1 LNHDA and CDR2 SQIVND (reference sequence). This CDR3 is 14 amino acids long. The V and J ends lost 6 bases and 1 base respectively, with 12 bases between them. The CDR3: CASRNEPGNTEAFF. CDR3 coding DNA: TGTGCCAGTAGGAACGAACCGGGGAACACTGAAGCTTTCTTT.

This chain connects TRBV7-8 to TRBJ2-5, with D uncertain. The CDR3 covers 14 residues. The V end lost 0 bases, the J end lost 5 bases, and 10 bases lay between the germline ends. Germline CDR1 is SGHVS and CDR2 is FQNEAQ. CDR3: CASSLASDSETQYF. The DNA for the CDR3 is TGTGCCAGCAGCTTAGCGTCGGATTCGGAGACCCAGTACTTC.

This chain links TRBV4-3 with TRBJ2-7, with a possible D match to TRBD1 (6 bases). The V gene lost 1 base and the J gene lost 2 bases, with 24 bases spanning the gap. CDR1 is LGHNA and CDR2 is YSLEER in the germline V gene. The CDR3 has 19 amino acids. CDR3 in amino acids: CASSQVWSPTGTRTYEQYF. CDR3 sequence (DNA): TGCGCCAGCAGCCAAGTCTGGAGCCCAACCGGGACACGAACCTACGAGCAGTACTTC.

This clone appeared once. V and J are TRBV6-2 or TRBV6-3 and TRBJ2-5; 8 nucleotides line up with TRBD1. V dropped 5 bases and J dropped 2; count of bases not matched to a gene: 10. The CDR3 totals 16 residues. CDR1 and CDR2 from the germline V gene are MNHEY and SVGEGT. CDR3 region: CASSQALGTGQETQYF. For the CDR3, the DNA is TGTGCCAGCAGTCAAGCCCTCGGGACAGGACAAGAGACCCAGTACTTC.

This clone was counted a few times. The chain employs TRBV7-9 and TRBJ1-1; TRBD1 matches at 9 bases. Germline V gene sequence: CDR1 SEHNR, CDR2 FQNEAQ (reference sequence). V gave up 4 bases and J gave up 2 bases; unmatched junction bases: 8. This CDR3 comprises 16 residues. The CDR3 is CASSWEVTGGNTEAFF. DNA of the CDR3: TGTGCCAGCAGCTGGGAGGTGACAGGGGGTAACACTGAAGCTTTCTTT.